Included here is one T cell receptor (beta chain) sequence, with context. Antigen: not known. Sequenced by immunoSEQ multiplex PCR; TCRdb stores in-frame clones only, minus some. Found here are 2,900 or so clones, approximately 79% of them singletons; the top ten hold 35%. The record originates from a study of T cells after posttransplantation cyclophosphamide. The study, taken as a whole, reports: TRB overlap between skin or GI tissue T cells and blood was limited. Later post-transplant blood repertoires were often dominated by donor CD8+ memory clones. After PTCy, TRB diversity resembled that of CNI/methotrexate controls.

Busulfan-fludarabine conditioning, marrow transplant, and cyclophosphamide on days +3 and +4 were administered. The CDR3 covers 13 residues. V lost 6 bases and J 4 bases, leaving 12 bases between the germline ends. Germline V gene data show CDR1 as MNHNY and CDR2 as SVGAGI (reference sequence). The chain combines TRBV6-6 with TRBJ1-2; D is perhaps TRBD1 (6 bases). Sequencing used PBMCs, obtained after allogeneic stem cell transplant with posttransplant cyclophosphamide. The sequence was collected from a female patient in her fifties or sixties who received an allogeneic stem cell transplant from a related donor, was CMV-positive, and had no GVHD. Some T cells may be supplied by the graft donor. The CDR3: CASRKGGGYGYTF. CDR3 bases: TGTGCCAGCAGAAAGGGGGGGGGCTATGGCTACACCTTC.